These T cell receptor beta chains were read from a single sample in a study of shared clonotypes between healthy human individuals. The data were produced by immunoSEQ multiplex PCR, yet TCRdb's version contains in-frame clones alone and is incomplete. Of roughly 1 million clones in the sample, 75% were seen once. Sequenced material: memory CD4+ T cells sorted from blood. Receptor source: a man younger than 35 in good health. Each CDR3 is given with its conserved first and last residue. Each record gives: D gene, V gene, clone size, J gene, CDR3 DNA, CDR3 protein. A D gene is named only where the DNA matches it firmly. Size is stated for part of the rows, as once, few or many counts, or as a class when the clone is expanded.

d_call: -
v_call: TRBV15
clone_size: -
j_call: TRBJ2-5
cdr3_nt: TGTGCCACCAGCCCCCCTTTTTCGGGGGCCTTACAAGAGACCCAGTACTTC
cdr3_aa: CATSPPFSGALQETQYF

d_call: TRBD2
v_call: TRBV7-2
clone_size: -
j_call: TRBJ2-7
cdr3_nt: TGTGCCAGCAGTTCTAGCGGGAAGCGCTACGAGCAGTACTTC
cdr3_aa: CASSSSGKRYEQYF

d_call: TRBD2
v_call: TRBV5-6
clone_size: -
j_call: TRBJ2-7
cdr3_nt: TGTGCCAGCAGCCTACGCCGGACTAGCGGATCCTACGAGCAGTACTTC
cdr3_aa: CASSLRRTSGSYEQYF

d_call: -
v_call: TRBV21-1
clone_size: -
j_call: TRBJ2-1
cdr3_nt: TGTGCCAGCAGCAAAGCACGGGGCGCCTGGAGCGGGAGGCCCCCGAGCTCCTACAATGAGCAGTTCTTC
cdr3_aa: CASSKARGAWSGRPPSSYNEQFF

d_call: TRBD2
v_call: TRBV5-1
clone_size: -
j_call: TRBJ2-3
cdr3_nt: TGCGCCAGCAGCTTATTATCGTGGCGGGAGGCCACAGATACGCAGTATTTT
cdr3_aa: CASSLLSWREATDTQYF

d_call: -
v_call: TRBV28
clone_size: -
j_call: TRBJ2-6
cdr3_nt: TGTGCCAGCAGTCCCTCATCGCGCGCTGAGGGGGCCAACGTCCTGACTTTC
cdr3_aa: CASSPSSRAEGANVLTF

d_call: -
v_call: TRBV5-4
clone_size: -
j_call: TRBJ1-1
cdr3_nt: TGTGCCAGCAGCCCTACAACAGGGTTTATCCTTCTAATGAACACTGAAGCTTTCTTT
cdr3_aa: CASSPTTGFILLMNTEAFF

d_call: -
v_call: TRBV6-1
clone_size: few
j_call: TRBJ1-1
cdr3_nt: TGTGCCAGCAGTGCCCCGCCTGCTGCTTTCTTT
cdr3_aa: CASSAPPAAFF

d_call: -
v_call: TRBV19
clone_size: -
j_call: TRBJ2-2
cdr3_nt: TGTGCCAGTAGTGCGAGGGGAACCGGGGAGCTGTTTTTT
cdr3_aa: CASSARGTGELFF

d_call: -
v_call: TRBV5-1
clone_size: -
j_call: TRBJ2-2
cdr3_nt: TGCGCCAGCAGAGCAGTTGAGGCAGCGAACACCGGGGAGCTGTTTTTT
cdr3_aa: CASRAVEAANTGELFF

d_call: -
v_call: TRBV4-1
clone_size: -
j_call: TRBJ1-3
cdr3_nt: TGCGCCAGCAGCCAAAGCAGGGCCTCTGGAAACACCATATATTTT
cdr3_aa: CASSQSRASGNTIYF

d_call: -
v_call: TRBV5-1
clone_size: -
j_call: TRBJ1-1
cdr3_nt: TGCGCCAGCAGCGTTACAGCCAGTGGGACTGAAGCTTTCTTT
cdr3_aa: CASSVTASGTEAFF

d_call: -
v_call: TRBV28
clone_size: -
j_call: TRBJ1-6
cdr3_nt: TGTGCCAGCAGTTTACCGGGCTATAATTCACCCCTCCACTTT
cdr3_aa: CASSLPGYNSPLHF

d_call: -
v_call: TRBV30
clone_size: -
j_call: TRBJ2-7
cdr3_nt: TGTGCCTGGAGTGCCGTGGGGTCAATGGCCTACGAGCAGTACTTC
cdr3_aa: CAWSAVGSMAYEQYF

d_call: -
v_call: TRBV5-6
clone_size: few
j_call: TRBJ2-5
cdr3_nt: TGTGCCAGCAGCTTGGGCCCCGGCAGCCAAGAGACCCAGTACTTC
cdr3_aa: CASSLGPGSQETQYF

d_call: -
v_call: TRBV5-1
clone_size: -
j_call: TRBJ1-6
cdr3_nt: TGCGCCAGCAGCTTGGTAGGGACGAGGAGTTATAATTCACCCCTCCACTTT
cdr3_aa: CASSLVGTRSYNSPLHF

d_call: TRBD1
v_call: TRBV2
clone_size: -
j_call: TRBJ2-7
cdr3_nt: TGTGCCAGCATCAGCGGACAGGGGGCCGGAGAGCAGTACTTC
cdr3_aa: CASISGQGAGEQYF

d_call: TRBD2
v_call: TRBV23-1
clone_size: -
j_call: TRBJ2-7
cdr3_nt: TGCGCCAGCAGTCAATCGATCGGGACTAGCCTATACGAGCAGTACTTC
cdr3_aa: CASSQSIGTSLYEQYF

d_call: -
v_call: TRBV6-6
clone_size: -
j_call: TRBJ1-1
cdr3_nt: TGTGCCAGCACCCGGGGGATGAACACTGAAGCTTTCTTT
cdr3_aa: CASTRGMNTEAFF

d_call: -
v_call: TRBV5-1
clone_size: -
j_call: TRBJ2-5
cdr3_nt: TGCGCCAGCAGCCGTGGCCAGGGGCTGATCCAAGAGACCCAGTACTTC
cdr3_aa: CASSRGQGLIQETQYF

d_call: -
v_call: TRBV28
clone_size: -
j_call: TRBJ1-2
cdr3_nt: TGTGCCGCGGGAGACAGGAGCCAATATGGCTACACCTTC
cdr3_aa: CAAGDRSQYGYTF

d_call: -
v_call: TRBV5-4
clone_size: -
j_call: TRBJ2-1
cdr3_nt: TGTGCCAGCTGGTCAGGGGCGGGAGAGTCCTACAATGAGCAGTTCTTC
cdr3_aa: CASWSGAGESYNEQFF

d_call: -
v_call: TRBV28
clone_size: -
j_call: TRBJ2-7
cdr3_nt: TGTGCCAGCAGTTTATACTCCTACGAGCAGTACTTC
cdr3_aa: CASSLYSYEQYF

d_call: TRBD1
v_call: TRBV5-4
clone_size: -
j_call: TRBJ1-4
cdr3_nt: TGTGCCAGCAGCCCAGGGGGAGCTAATGAAAAACTGTTTTTT
cdr3_aa: CASSPGGANEKLFF

d_call: -
v_call: TRBV27
clone_size: -
j_call: TRBJ1-6
cdr3_nt: TGTGCCAGCAGTTCACAGCTGGGCGTATACCCTTGGCACTTT
cdr3_aa: CASSSQLGVYPWHF

d_call: TRBD1
v_call: TRBV6-5
clone_size: -
j_call: TRBJ1-6
cdr3_nt: TGTGCCAGCATGGATGGGACAGGGGATAATTCACCCCTCCACTTT
cdr3_aa: CASMDGTGDNSPLHF

d_call: TRBD1
v_call: TRBV29-1
clone_size: many
j_call: TRBJ1-1
cdr3_nt: TGCAGCGTGGGCAGGGGGCTGACTGAAGCTTTCTTT
cdr3_aa: CSVGRGLTEAFF

d_call: TRBD1
v_call: TRBV14
clone_size: -
j_call: TRBJ2-7
cdr3_nt: TGTGCCAGCAGCCAAGGGACAGGGGGCGCGTTATACGAGCAGTACTTC
cdr3_aa: CASSQGTGGALYEQYF

d_call: -
v_call: TRBV5-6
clone_size: -
j_call: TRBJ2-6
cdr3_nt: TGTGCCAGCAGCTTGGCGAGGACGAACTCTGGGGCCAACGTCCTGACTTTC
cdr3_aa: CASSLARTNSGANVLTF

d_call: -
v_call: TRBV9
clone_size: many
j_call: TRBJ2-1
cdr3_nt: TGTGCCAGCAGCGGATCGCTGGGGGGATGGGACAATGAGCAGTTCTTC
cdr3_aa: CASSGSLGGWDNEQFF

d_call: -
v_call: TRBV6-6
clone_size: -
j_call: TRBJ2-7
cdr3_nt: TGTGCCAGCAGTTACGAGGGCTCACGGGGCGAGCAGTACTTC
cdr3_aa: CASSYEGSRGEQYF

d_call: TRBD2
v_call: TRBV5-6
clone_size: -
j_call: TRBJ2-5
cdr3_nt: TGTGCCAGCAGCCCAGGGAGGGTGTTAAGGGCAGAGACCCAGTACTTC
cdr3_aa: CASSPGRVLRAETQYF

d_call: -
v_call: TRBV5-1
clone_size: -
j_call: TRBJ2-5
cdr3_nt: TGCGCCAGCAGCCCGAACACAGGACCTCAAGAGACCCAGTACTTC
cdr3_aa: CASSPNTGPQETQYF

d_call: -
v_call: TRBV30
clone_size: -
j_call: TRBJ1-3
cdr3_nt: TGTGCCTGGGGCCGGGGCTCTGGAAACACCATATATTTT
cdr3_aa: CAWGRGSGNTIYF

d_call: TRBD2
v_call: TRBV5-1
clone_size: few
j_call: TRBJ2-1
cdr3_nt: TGCGCCAGCAGCTTGGGCTCTAGCGGGGCCTACAATGAGCAGTTCTTC
cdr3_aa: CASSLGSSGAYNEQFF

d_call: -
v_call: TRBV5-4
clone_size: -
j_call: TRBJ1-3
cdr3_nt: TGTGCCAGCAGCCGTGACAGATCTGGAAACACCATATATTTT
cdr3_aa: CASSRDRSGNTIYF